A single sample gave rise to the 5 T cell receptor beta chains below, sequenced in a study of shared clonotypes between healthy human individuals. The assay was immunoSEQ multiplex PCR, and TCRdb's table has in-frame clones only and misses some. This sample yields roughly 1,600,000 clones, of which around 98.5% are seen a single time; roughly 0.36% belongs to the top ten. The material sequenced was naive CD4+ T cells sorted from blood. This sample's subset: CD45RA+ positively selected. All receptors derive from a man aged 25 to 45 in good health.

In this sample, this clone turned up once. The same CDR3 is also encoded by other DNA sequences in this sample. The V call is TRBV5-1, the J call TRBJ2-7; 7 bases are shared with TRBD1. The CDR3 has 15 amino acids. Germline V gene lookup returns CDR1 SGHRS and CDR2 YFSETQ. V trimming: 0 bases; J trimming: 2 bases; junction bases outside the gene matches: 5. The CDR3 loop reads CASSLDGTAPYEQYF. The CDR3, as DNA: TGCGCCAGCAGCTTGGACGGGACAGCCCCCTACGAGCAGTACTTC.

V and J are TRBV7-8 and TRBJ1-3; no clear D gene. Germline values: CDR1 SGHVS, CDR2 FQNEAQ. V was cut by 4 bases and J by 1 base, with 11 bases left in between. The CDR3 is 15 amino acids. CDR3 DNA sequence: TGTGCCAGCAGCTCCGCAGTAGGGTCTGGAAACACCATATATTTT. It encodes CASSSAVGSGNTIYF. Together with reference TRBV7-8 and TRBJ1-3, the CDR3 gives the full variable domain: GAGVSQSPRYKVAKRGQDVALRCDPISGHVSLFWYQQALGQGPEFLTYFQNEAQLDKSGLPSDRFFAERPEGSVSTLKIQRTQQEDSAVYLCASSSAVGSGNTIYFGEGSWLTVV.

The rearrangement links TRBV19 to TRBJ2-3; 7 bases fit TRBD1. Germline assignment: CDR1 LNHDA and CDR2 SQIVND (reference sequence). This CDR3 region has 14 residues. J lost 2 bases, V lost 3 bases, and 2 bases had no gene match. The CDR3 coding sequence is TGTGCCAGTAGTATCGACAGGGCCACAGATACGCAGTATTTT. Protein: CASSIDRATDTQYF.

This clone was detected only once. The chain joins TRBV7-8 to TRBJ2-2, with D unresolved. This CDR3 is 13 amino acids long. Germline V CDR1 and CDR2: SGHVS, FQNEAQ. V lost 1 base and J lost 7, with 7 bases in between. The CDR3 region has the DNA TGTGCCAGCAGCTTAGTCGGTAACGGGGAGCTGTTTTTT. Translating gives CASSLVGNGELFF.

V is TRBV5-6 and J is TRBJ2-5, with 8 bases aligning to TRBD1. J lost 3 bases, V lost 4 bases, and 5 bases had no gene match. Germline CDR1 is SGHDT and CDR2 is YYEEEE. CDR3 length: 14 residues. CDR3 loop: CASSKLQGEETQYF. The CDR3 DNA reads as TGTGCCAGCAGCAAACTACAGGGGGAAGAGACCCAGTACTTC.